These T cell receptor beta chains were read from a single sample in a study of blood T cell repertoires in COVID-19. The repertoire was sequenced with immunoSEQ multiplex PCR; TCRdb's copy has only in-frame clones and lacks some. Of approximately 97,000 clones listed, about 86% are singletons. Sequenced: peripheral blood. The receptors originated from a man in his fifties or sixties with COVID-19, enrolled during active disease. Both conserved end residues are part of each CDR3. Each record gives: D gene, J gene, clone size, V gene, CDR3 protein, CDR3 DNA. A D gene is named only where the DNA matches it firmly. Some rows mark clone size as missing; the rest say once, few, many or name a class of expanded clone.

d_gene: .
j_gene: TRBJ1-2
abundance: .
v_gene: TRBV7-2
CDR3aa: CASRSTGPYGYTF
CDR3nt: TGTGCCAGCAGATCAACAGGGCCCTATGGCTACACCTTC

d_gene: .
j_gene: TRBJ1-2
abundance: .
v_gene: TRBV10-3
CDR3aa: CAISESQARFYGYTF
CDR3nt: TGTGCCATCAGTGAATCACAGGCCCGATTCTATGGCTACACCTTC

d_gene: .
j_gene: TRBJ1-2
abundance: .
v_gene: TRBV7-9
CDR3aa: CASSLAGRNYGYTF
CDR3nt: TGTGCCAGCAGCCTTGCAGGCCGGAACTATGGCTACACCTTC

d_gene: .
j_gene: TRBJ2-1
abundance: .
v_gene: TRBV27
CDR3aa: CASSTGTKPSYNEQFF
CDR3nt: TGTGCCAGCAGCACAGGGACTAAGCCCTCCTACAATGAGCAGTTCTTC

d_gene: TRBD1
j_gene: TRBJ2-1
abundance: few
v_gene: TRBV4-2
CDR3aa: CASSQDGTGAHNEQFF
CDR3nt: TGTGCCAGCAGCCAAGATGGGACAGGGGCCCACAATGAGCAGTTCTTC

d_gene: TRBD2
j_gene: TRBJ2-1
abundance: .
v_gene: TRBV2
CDR3aa: CASSDGTINEQFF
CDR3nt: TGTGCCAGCAGTGATGGGACTATCAATGAGCAGTTCTTC

d_gene: .
j_gene: TRBJ1-2
abundance: .
v_gene: TRBV10-1
CDR3aa: CAGGQGWGYTF
CDR3nt: TGCGCCGGGGGCCAGGGTTGGGGCTACACCTTC

d_gene: TRBD1
j_gene: TRBJ2-1
abundance: .
v_gene: TRBV27
CDR3aa: CASGTDYNEQFF
CDR3nt: TGTGCCAGCGGGACAGACTACAATGAGCAGTTCTTC

d_gene: .
j_gene: TRBJ1-6
abundance: .
v_gene: TRBV19
CDR3aa: CASSNILVNSPLHF
CDR3nt: TGTGCCAGTAGTAACATCCTCGTTAATTCACCCCTCCACTTT

d_gene: .
j_gene: TRBJ1-6
abundance: .
v_gene: TRBV5-1
CDR3aa: CASSVDRSSYNSPLHF
CDR3nt: TGCGCCAGCAGCGTTGACAGAAGCTCCTATAATTCACCCCTCCACTTT

d_gene: .
j_gene: TRBJ1-1
abundance: .
v_gene: TRBV5-4
CDR3aa: CASSTGMNTEAFF
CDR3nt: TGTGCCAGCAGCACCGGGATGAACACTGAAGCTTTCTTT

d_gene: .
j_gene: TRBJ1-1
abundance: .
v_gene: TRBV10-3
CDR3aa: CAIAPGGLDRNTEAFF
CDR3nt: TGTGCTATTGCGCCGGGGGGTCTAGACAGGAACACTGAAGCTTTCTTT

d_gene: .
j_gene: TRBJ1-1
abundance: .
v_gene: TRBV4-3
CDR3aa: CASSQGVGGTEAFF
CDR3nt: TGCGCCAGCAGCCAAGGTGTAGGGGGCACTGAAGCTTTCTTT

d_gene: TRBD1
j_gene: TRBJ1-2
abundance: .
v_gene: TRBV6-1
CDR3aa: CASSEHQGADGYTF
CDR3nt: TGTGCCAGCAGTGAACACCAGGGGGCCGATGGCTACACCTTC

d_gene: TRBD2
j_gene: TRBJ2-3
abundance: .
v_gene: TRBV10-3
CDR3aa: CAISARRGGLRTQYF
CDR3nt: TGTGCCATCAGTGCCCGGCGGGGGGGCCTTCGAACGCAGTATTTT

d_gene: .
j_gene: TRBJ2-7
abundance: .
v_gene: TRBV18
CDR3aa: CASSRVQEPYEQYF
CDR3nt: TGTGCCAGCTCGCGCGTACAGGAGCCCTACGAGCAGTACTTC

d_gene: TRBD1
j_gene: TRBJ2-7
abundance: .
v_gene: TRBV7-9
CDR3aa: CASSPPQGVTARAQYF
CDR3nt: TGTGCCAGCAGTCCCCCACAGGGGGTGACCGCACGAGCTCAGTATTTC

d_gene: TRBD2
j_gene: TRBJ2-3
abundance: .
v_gene: TRBV5-4
CDR3aa: CASRFGLADLDTQYF
CDR3nt: TGTGCCAGCAGGTTTGGACTAGCGGATTTAGATACGCAGTATTTT

d_gene: TRBD2
j_gene: TRBJ2-6
abundance: .
v_gene: TRBV27
CDR3aa: CASSLLGRRSGGASGANVLTF
CDR3nt: TGTGCCAGCAGTTTATTGGGCAGGCGGTCGGGAGGAGCCTCTGGGGCCAACGTCCTGACTTTC

d_gene: .
j_gene: TRBJ1-2
abundance: .
v_gene: TRBV9
CDR3aa: CASSVGGSVLGGYTF
CDR3nt: TGTGCCAGCAGCGTAGGGGGCAGTGTTCTGGGCGGCTACACCTTC

d_gene: .
j_gene: TRBJ2-7
abundance: .
v_gene: TRBV6-5
CDR3aa: CASRGMGASEQYF
CDR3nt: TGTGCCAGCAGGGGGATGGGGGCGAGTGAGCAGTACTTC

d_gene: .
j_gene: TRBJ1-6
abundance: .
v_gene: TRBV5-1
CDR3aa: CASSSRYFGEVSPLHF
CDR3nt: TGCGCCAGCAGCTCGCGTTATTTCGGGGAGGTTTCACCCCTCCACTTT

d_gene: .
j_gene: TRBJ1-3
abundance: .
v_gene: TRBV28
CDR3aa: CASSRTASGNTIYF
CDR3nt: TGTGCCAGCAGTCGGACAGCCTCTGGAAACACCATATATTTT

d_gene: TRBD1
j_gene: TRBJ1-2
abundance: .
v_gene: TRBV5-1
CDR3aa: CASSLPGGYGYTF
CDR3nt: TGCGCCAGCAGCTTGCCAGGGGGATATGGCTACACCTTC

d_gene: .
j_gene: TRBJ2-1
abundance: .
v_gene: TRBV5-6
CDR3aa: CASSLIAANEQFF
CDR3nt: TGTGCCAGCAGTTTGATAGCGGCGAATGAGCAGTTCTTC

d_gene: .
j_gene: TRBJ1-2
abundance: .
v_gene: TRBV2
CDR3aa: CASKGSGPYGYTF
CDR3nt: TGTGCCAGCAAGGGCAGCGGACCCTATGGCTACACCTTC

d_gene: TRBD1
j_gene: TRBJ2-7
abundance: few
v_gene: TRBV19
CDR3aa: CASSSAGGGYEQYF
CDR3nt: TGTGCCAGTAGTAGCGCAGGGGGCGGATACGAGCAGTACTTC

d_gene: .
j_gene: TRBJ1-2
abundance: .
v_gene: TRBV6-4
CDR3aa: CASSRQANTNYGYTF
CDR3nt: TGTGCCAGCAGCAGACAGGCCAATACTAACTATGGCTACACCTTC

d_gene: .
j_gene: TRBJ1-4
abundance: .
v_gene: TRBV5-1
CDR3aa: CASSLGQGANEKLFF
CDR3nt: TGCGCCAGCAGCTTGGGCCAGGGTGCTAATGAAAAACTGTTTTTT

d_gene: .
j_gene: TRBJ1-6
abundance: .
v_gene: TRBV5-1
CDR3aa: CASSAGPVGSYNSPLHF
CDR3nt: TGCGCCAGCAGCGCAGGCCCTGTCGGTTCCTATAATTCACCCCTCCACTTT

d_gene: .
j_gene: TRBJ1-1
abundance: .
v_gene: TRBV11-2
CDR3aa: CASSGWAGLNTEAFF
CDR3nt: TGTGCCAGCAGCGGCTGGGCAGGTCTGAACACTGAAGCTTTCTTT

d_gene: TRBD2
j_gene: TRBJ2-3
abundance: .
v_gene: TRBV10-1
CDR3aa: CASSEVWAGGTDTQYF
CDR3nt: TGCGCCAGCAGTGAAGTGTGGGCGGGGGGCACAGATACGCAGTATTTT